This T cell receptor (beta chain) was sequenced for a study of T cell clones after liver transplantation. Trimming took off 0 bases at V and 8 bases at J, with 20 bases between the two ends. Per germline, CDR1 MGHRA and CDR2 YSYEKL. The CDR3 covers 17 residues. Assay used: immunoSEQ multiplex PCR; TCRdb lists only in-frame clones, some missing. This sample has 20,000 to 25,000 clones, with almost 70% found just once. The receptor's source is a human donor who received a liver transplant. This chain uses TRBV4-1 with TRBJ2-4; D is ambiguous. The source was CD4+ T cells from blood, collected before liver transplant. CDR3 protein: CASSQDPSGGFGDIQYF. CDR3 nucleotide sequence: TGCGCCAGCAGCCAAGACCCGTCCGGTGGTTTCGGAGACATTCAGTACTTC.